The 8 T cell receptor beta chains below come from one sample, sequenced in a study of cytomegalovirus exposure and HLA in healthy donors. Method: immunoSEQ multiplex PCR; TCRdb's copy keeps in-frame clones and lacks some. The table has about 130,000 clones, approximately 89% seen once. Sequencing input: PBMCs. These receptors came from a woman between 18 and 29 years old in good health and CMV-seropositive.

The rearrangement links TRBV27 to TRBJ1-6; 7 positions agree with TRBD1. CDR3 length: 24 residues. CDR1 and CDR2 (germline): MNHEY, SMNVEV (reference sequence). V lost 4 bases to trimming and J lost 10 bases; unmatched junction nucleotides: 37. CDR3 sequence reads: CASSSPLRQGPNSNLRGIRSPLHF. The CDR3 DNA sequence: TGTGCCAGCAGTTCTCCCCTGAGACAGGGTCCAAATTCGAATCTTAGGGGGATAAGGTCACCCCTCCACTTT.

This clone was counted between two and nine times. The chain carries TRBV2 and TRBJ2-7, with unresolved D. V lost 6 bases and J lost 2, with 8 bases in between. CDR1 SNHLY and CDR2 FYNNEI come from the germline V gene. This CDR3 has 12 residues. CDR3 in amino acids: CASRGVTYEQYF. The CDR3 bases are TGTGCCAGCAGAGGAGTTACCTACGAGCAGTACTTC.

The V and J genes are TRBV27 and TRBJ1-2; tentatively, D is TRBD1 (6 bases). The germline V and J ends were trimmed by 2 bases and 6 bases, with 16 bases remaining between them. CDR3 length: 15 residues. Germline V gene lookup returns CDR1 MNHEY and CDR2 SMNVEV (reference sequence). The CDR3 DNA follows: TGTGCCAGCAGTTTAAAGGGAGGGGGAGTCCATGGCTACACCTTC. As protein: CASSLKGGGVHGYTF.

CDR3 sequence: CASSLTGGGSSYNSPLHF. CDR3 bases: TGTGCCAGCAGCTTAACGGGGGGTGGGAGCTCCTATAATTCACCCCTCCACTTT. The chain couples TRBV7-2 to TRBJ1-6; perhaps TRBD1 as D (5 bases). CDR1 is SGHTA and CDR2 is FQGNSA in the germline V gene. This CDR3 spans 18 amino acids. V was shortened by 2 bases and J by 0 bases, with 14 bases between the two germline ends.

The rearrangement links TRBV28 to TRBJ2-7; 9 bases align to TRBD1. The length of the CDR3 is 17 residues. Germline V lookup: CDR1 MDHEN, CDR2 SYDVKM. With 4 bases clipped from V and 3 bases from J, the junction kept 13 bases outside the gene matches. CDR3 amino acids: CASSSRSGTGKGYEQYF. The CDR3 DNA is TGTGCCAGCAGTTCTCGATCCGGGACAGGGAAGGGCTACGAGCAGTACTTC.

The chain employs TRBV6-5 and TRBJ2-7; TRBD2 agrees at 10 bases. Germline V lookup: CDR1 MNHEY, CDR2 SVGAGI. There are 15 residues in the CDR3. Losses at the gene ends were 2 bases for V and 3 bases for J; bases not matched to a gene: 4. The CDR3 DNA follows: TGTGCCAGCAGTTACGGCCTAGCGGGGGACTACGAGCAGTACTTC. Its protein product is CASSYGLAGDYEQYF.

The V and J genes are TRBV2 and TRBJ2-2; D might be TRBD2 (5 bases). This CDR3 has 14 residues. Per germline, CDR1 SNHLY and CDR2 FYNNEI. V was cut by 2 bases and J by 7 bases, with 11 bases left in between. In DNA, the CDR3 is TGTGCCAGCAGTGAACTACCGGCGGGCGGGGAGCTGTTTTTT. Amino acids: CASSELPAGGELFF.

V usage is TRBV7-2 and J usage is TRBJ2-7; the D is unclear. Trimming stripped 5 bases from V and 0 bases from J, with 14 bases between. This CDR3 contains 15 residues. The germline CDR1 and CDR2 sequences are SGHTA and FQGNSA. CDR3 DNA sequence: TGTGCCAGCAGCCGTTCCCACGTCAGCTCCTACGAGCAGTACTTC. Translated: CASSRSHVSSYEQYF.